The T cell receptor (beta chain) under discussion was sequenced for a study of cytomegalovirus exposure and HLA in healthy donors. Study-level points and caveats: Only CMV serostatus was available as immune exposure information.

Note on this clone: Its antigen is not identified.

The donors were healthy bone marrow donors. Both 60 Vbeta primers and 13 Jbeta primers went into the PCR. The protocol was immunoSEQ multiplex PCR, while the TCRdb copy is restricted to in-frame clones and leaves out a portion. Of 90,000 to 120,000 clones in the sample, about 72% were seen once. Looked up from germline, CDR1 is LGHNA and CDR2 is YSLEER. The CDR3 spans 16 residues. V trimming: 2 bases; J trimming: 6 bases; junction bases outside the gene matches: 6. Specimen: PBMCs. This sequence originates from a man aged 18 to 30 in good health and CMV-seronegative. This chain links TRBV4-3 with TRBJ2-2, with 10 bases matching TRBD1. The CDR3 reads CASSQTGTGVAGELFF. As DNA, the CDR3 is TGCGCCAGCAGCCAAACCGGGACAGGGGTGGCCGGGGAGCTGTTTTTT.